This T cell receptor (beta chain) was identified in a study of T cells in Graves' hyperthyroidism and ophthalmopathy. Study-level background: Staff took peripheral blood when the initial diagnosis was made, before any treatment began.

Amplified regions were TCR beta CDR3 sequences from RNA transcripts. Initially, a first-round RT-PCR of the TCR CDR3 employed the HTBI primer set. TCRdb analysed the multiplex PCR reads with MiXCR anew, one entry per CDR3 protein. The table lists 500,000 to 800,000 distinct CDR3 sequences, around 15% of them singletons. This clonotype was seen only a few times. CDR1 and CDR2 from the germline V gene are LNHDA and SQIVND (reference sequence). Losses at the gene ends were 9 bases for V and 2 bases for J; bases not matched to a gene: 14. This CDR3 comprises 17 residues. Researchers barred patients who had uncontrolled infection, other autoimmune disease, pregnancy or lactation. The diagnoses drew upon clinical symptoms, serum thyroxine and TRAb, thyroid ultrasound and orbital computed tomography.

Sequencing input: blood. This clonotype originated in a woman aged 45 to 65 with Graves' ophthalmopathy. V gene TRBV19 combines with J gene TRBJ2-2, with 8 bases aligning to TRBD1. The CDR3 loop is CASTPPYGTGNTGELFF. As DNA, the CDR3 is TGTGCCAGCACGCCCCCTTACGGGACAGGAAACACCGGGGAGCTGTTTTTT.